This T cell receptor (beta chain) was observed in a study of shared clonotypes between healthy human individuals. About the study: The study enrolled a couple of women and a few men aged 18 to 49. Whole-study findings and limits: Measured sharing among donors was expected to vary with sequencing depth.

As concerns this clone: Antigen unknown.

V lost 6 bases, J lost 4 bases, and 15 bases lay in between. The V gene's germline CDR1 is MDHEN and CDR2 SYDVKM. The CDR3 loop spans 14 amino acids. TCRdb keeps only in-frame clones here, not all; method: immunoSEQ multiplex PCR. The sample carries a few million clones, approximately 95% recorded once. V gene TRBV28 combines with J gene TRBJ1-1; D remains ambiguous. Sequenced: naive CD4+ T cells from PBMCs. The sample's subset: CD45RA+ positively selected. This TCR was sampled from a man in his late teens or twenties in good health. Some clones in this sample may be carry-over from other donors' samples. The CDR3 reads CASRWTDRGTEAFF. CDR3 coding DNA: TGTGCCAGCAGATGGACTGATCGGGGCACTGAAGCTTTCTTT.